These T cell receptor beta chains were read from a single sample in a study of cytomegalovirus exposure and HLA in healthy donors. Assay: immunoSEQ multiplex PCR; the TCRdb copy retains only in-frame clones and omits some. The repertoire holds approximately 120,000 clones, 80% seen once, with approximately 10% in the top ten. What was sequenced was PBMCs. Source of these receptors: a man under 40 in good health and CMV-seropositive. Each CDR3 is given with its conserved first and last residue. The D gene is left open where the match is weak. The listing skips clone size in some rows; elsewhere it reads once, few, many or a size class.

V,D,size,J,CDR3,DNA
TRBV4-2,TRBD1,.,TRBJ1-1,CASSPAGGQGGSSEAFF,TGTGCCAGCAGCCCGGCTGGGGGACAGGGAGGGTCTTCCGAAGCTTTCTTT
TRBV12-2,.,once,TRBJ1-1,CASRRQVWNTEAFF,TGTGCAAGTCGCCGACAGGTTTGGAACACTGAAGCTTTCTTT
TRBV6-5,.,once,TRBJ1-2,CASSREQGSYGYTF,TGTGCCAGCAGTAGGGAACAGGGAAGCTATGGCTACACCTTC
TRBV29-1,.,.,TRBJ2-7,CSVEDPGLYEQYF,TGCAGCGTTGAAGATCCCGGACTCTACGAGCAGTACTTC
TRBV28,.,.,TRBJ1-1,CASSLGTTEAFF,TGTGCCAGCAGTTTGGGCACCACTGAAGCTTTCTTT
TRBV6-6,.,.,TRBJ1-5,CASSYERQPQHF,TGTGCCAGCAGTTATGAGCGTCAGCCCCAGCATTTT
TRBV5-1,TRBD1,.,TRBJ1-1,CASSSGQGYTEAFF,TGCGCCAGCAGCTCAGGACAGGGATATACTGAAGCTTTCTTT
TRBV19,.,.,TRBJ1-5,CASSMRRGRGNQPQHF,TGTGCCAGTAGTATGAGGAGGGGCAGGGGCAATCAGCCCCAGCATTTT
TRBV5-6,.,.,TRBJ1-1,CASSPTPGREAFF,TGTGCCAGCAGCCCCACCCCCGGGAGGGAAGCTTTCTTT
TRBV7-8,.,.,TRBJ1-2,CASSAELGAYGYTF,TGTGCCAGCAGCGCTGAGCTGGGGGCTTATGGCTACACCTTC
TRBV9,TRBD2,few,TRBJ2-1,CASSALAGGVYEQFF,TGTGCCAGCAGCGCTCTAGCGGGGGGGGTCTATGAGCAGTTCTTC
TRBV29-1,.,.,TRBJ2-5,CSVEGSQETQYF,TGCAGCGTTGAAGGTAGCCAAGAGACCCAGTACTTC
TRBV19,.,.,TRBJ1-2,CASNFDAAGSDGYTF,TGTGCCAGTAATTTCGACGCGGCAGGGTCAGATGGCTACACCTTC
TRBV7-3,TRBD1,.,TRBJ2-4,CASSFGQGNIQYF,TGTGCCAGCAGCTTTGGACAGGGGAACATTCAGTACTTC
TRBV5-1,.,.,TRBJ2-1,CASSFPWRSEQFF,TGCGCCAGCAGCTTCCCGTGGCGGTCAGAGCAGTTCTTC
TRBV5-1,TRBD1,.,TRBJ1-1,CASSLDLGQIEAFF,TGCGCCAGCAGCTTGGATCTGGGACAGATTGAAGCTTTCTTT
TRBV27,TRBD1,.,TRBJ1-1,CASSPSTGAWVEAFF,TGTGCCAGCAGTCCCTCCACAGGGGCCTGGGTTGAAGCTTTCTTT
TRBV30,.,.,TRBJ1-5,CAWSVPSSGNQPQHF,TGTGCCTGGAGTGTTCCCTCAAGCGGGAATCAGCCCCAGCATTTT
TRBV18,TRBD1,.,TRBJ2-7,CASSPGTGVEQYF,TGTGCCAGCTCACCAGGGACAGGGGTCGAGCAGTACTTC
TRBV28,TRBD1,.,TRBJ2-7,CASRLGQGIFYEQYF,TGTGCCAGCAGGTTGGGACAGGGGATTTTCTACGAGCAGTACTTC
TRBV19,.,.,TRBJ1-5,CASQAGMGGGDAWSNQPQHF,TGTGCCAGCCAAGCGGGAATGGGGGGTGGGGACGCTTGGAGCAATCAGCCCCAGCATTTT
TRBV5-6,TRBD1,.,TRBJ2-5,CASSSGQGETQYF,TGTGCCAGCAGCTCCGGACAGGGTGAGACCCAGTACTTC
TRBV30,.,.,TRBJ2-3,CAWSAVEGLSTDTQYF,TGTGCCTGGAGCGCCGTCGAGGGACTTAGCACAGATACGCAGTATTTT
TRBV6-1,.,.,TRBJ2-1,CASKEGRSYNEQFF,TGTGCCAGCAAGGAGGGACGATCCTACAATGAGCAGTTCTTC
TRBV18,.,.,TRBJ1-2,CASSPGSNYEGYTF,TGTGCCAGCTCACCAGGGTCCAACTACGAAGGCTACACCTTC
TRBV2,TRBD2,once,TRBJ2-4,CASGGERGRGQYF,TGTGCCAGCGGAGGGGAGCGGGGGCGTGGTCAGTACTTC
TRBV6-4,.,.,TRBJ2-1,CASSEGAGEWNEQFF,TGTGCCAGCAGTGAAGGGGCAGGGGAGTGGAATGAGCAGTTCTTC
TRBV6-1,TRBD1,.,TRBJ2-7,CASSPGQGMYEQYF,TGTGCCAGCAGTCCTGGACAGGGGATGTACGAGCAGTACTTC
TRBV2,.,.,TRBJ1-5,CASTGQFYSNQPQHF,TGTGCCAGTACCGGACAGTTTTATAGCAATCAGCCCCAGCATTTT
TRBV5-1,.,.,TRBJ1-1,CASSPTGRDTEAFF,TGCGCCAGCAGCCCGACAGGCCGGGATACTGAAGCTTTCTTT
TRBV27,.,.,TRBJ1-6,CASSLERQGNSPLHF,TGTGCCAGCAGTTTAGAGAGGCAGGGTAATTCACCCCTCCACTTT
TRBV9,.,.,TRBJ1-5,CASSVGDTRNQPQHF,TGTGCCAGCAGCGTAGGGGACACGCGCAATCAGCCCCAGCATTTT
TRBV29-1,TRBD1,.,TRBJ2-7,CSVGDRAHEQYF,TGCAGCGTTGGGGACAGGGCACACGAGCAGTACTTC
TRBV6-5,.,once,TRBJ1-3,CASRESGSSGNTIYF,TGTGCCAGCAGGGAGTCAGGGTCATCTGGAAACACCATATATTTT
TRBV29-1,TRBD1,.,TRBJ1-2,CSVEKGQGESRGGYTF,TGCAGCGTTGAAAAGGGACAGGGGGAGAGCAGGGGAGGCTACACCTTC
TRBV9,TRBD1,.,TRBJ2-2,CASSVTGGTGELFF,TGTGCCAGCAGCGTGACAGGGGGTACCGGGGAGCTGTTTTTT
TRBV19,TRBD1,.,TRBJ2-1,CASIRGQGSGEQFF,TGTGCCAGTATTAGGGGGCAGGGTTCGGGGGAGCAGTTCTTC